Listed here are 18 T cell receptor beta chains from one sample, sequenced in a study of monozygotic twins with inflammatory bowel disease. TCRdb re-called the 5' RACE reads, yielding one record per CDR3 amino acid sequence without DNA. This table lists 90,000 to 110,000 distinct CDR3 sequences. Sequenced sample: blood. Receptors were obtained from a human donor with ulcerative colitis or Crohn's disease, or a healthy co-twin of an affected twin (not recorded which).

The rearrangement joins TRBV27 to TRBJ1-1; the D call from TCRdb, TRBD1, cannot be confirmed without DNA. The CDR3 consists of 14 residues. CDR1 MNHEY and CDR2 SMNVEV come from the germline V gene (reference sequence). CDR3 in amino acids: CASRRTKPWTEAFF.

V gene TRBV6-1 combines with J gene TRBJ1-6; TCRdb lists TRBD1, though no DNA is available to test this call. Germline assignment: CDR1 MNHNS and CDR2 SASEGT. The CDR3 runs to 17 residues. CDR3 loop: CASSPPPGQQNNSPLHF.

This chain joins TRBV20-1 and TRBJ2-7; TCRdb names TRBD2, which stays unverified in the absence of DNA. The germline V gene has CDR1 DFQATT and CDR2 SNEGSKA (reference sequence). The CDR3 is 15 residues long. CDR3 sequence: CSARDLRADGYEQYF.

CDR3 sequence reads: CASSPPGGLAYQQFF. This chain uses TRBV12-3 or TRBV12-4 with TRBJ2-1; TCRdb outputs TRBD2, but without DNA this stays unchecked. This CDR3 comprises 15 residues.

The V and J genes are TRBV12-3 or TRBV12-4 and TRBJ2-3; TCRdb indicates TRBD2, and absent DNA this call remains unverified. This CDR3 is 16 amino acids long. The CDR3 sequence is CASTPGVREWGDTQYF.

The V gene is TRBV7-8, the J gene TRBJ2-1; TCRdb selects TRBD2, and the lack of DNA leaves this call unchecked. CDR1 SGHVS and CDR2 FQNEAQ come from the germline V gene. This CDR3 contains 15 residues. CDR3 sequence reads: CASSLAAGGPDEQFF.

The V and J genes are TRBV30 and TRBJ2-5; TCRdb returns TRBD1, unconfirmable since there is no DNA. In germline, CDR1 is GTSNPN, CDR2 SVGIG (reference sequence). The length of the CDR3 is 15 residues. The CDR3 sequence: CAWSTTGTGKETQYF.

The chain couples TRBV5-1 to TRBJ1-4. Germline values: CDR1 SGHRS, CDR2 YFSETQ. This CDR3 spans 15 amino acids. The chain's CDR3 is CASSSTVATNEKLFF.

The chain employs TRBV7-8 and TRBJ2-5. Germline V gene sequence: CDR1 SGHVS, CDR2 FQNEAQ. The CDR3 totals 12 residues. CDR3 region: CASSLETGSQYF.

This chain uses TRBV11-2 with TRBJ2-1; the TCRdb D gene call, TRBD1, has no DNA to confirm it. The CDR3 consists of 15 residues. Germline values: CDR1 SGHAT, CDR2 FQNNGV. The CDR3 spells CASSLGGSHRNEQFF.

The CDR3 protein is CASSSTSGSSTDTQYF. The chain has TRBV5-1 and TRBJ2-3; TCRdb lists TRBD2, though no DNA is available to test this call. The CDR3 covers 16 residues. Germline assignment: CDR1 SGHRS and CDR2 YFSETQ.

This chain links TRBV29-1 with TRBJ2-2; without DNA, the TCRdb call of TRBD1 cannot be checked. CDR1 and CDR2 (germline): SQVTM, ANQGSEA. The length of the CDR3 is 14 residues. CDR3 amino acids: CSVQGRMGGGELFF.

The chain joins TRBV13 to TRBJ1-2; TCRdb calls TRBD1, which cannot be checked without DNA. The length of the CDR3 is 15 residues. Germline assignment: CDR1 PRHDT and CDR2 FYEKMQ (reference sequence). Here the CDR3 reads CASSPEVGGPYGYTF.

This chain connects TRBV25-1 to TRBJ2-7; TCRdb's assignment of TRBD1 cannot be checked, as there is no DNA. This CDR3 has 14 amino acids. From germline, CDR1 is MGHDK and CDR2 SYGVNS. The CDR3 spells CASSVRDGAYEQYF.

This chain joins TRBV20-1 and TRBJ2-1; TCRdb's assignment of TRBD2 cannot be checked, as there is no DNA. Per the germline V gene, CDR1 is DFQATT and CDR2 is SNEGSKA (reference sequence). The CDR3 loop spans 16 amino acids. CDR3: CSALPSGGGSYNEQFF.

J is TRBJ2-1 and V is TRBV20-1. The CDR3 contains 16 residues. Germline V gene sequence: CDR1 DFQATT, CDR2 SNEGSKA (reference sequence). The CDR3 here is CSARDMARGSYNEQFF.

The chain carries TRBV20-1 and TRBJ1-2; the TCRdb D gene call, TRBD1, has no DNA to confirm it. CDR1 and CDR2 from the germline V gene are DFQATT and SNEGSKA (reference sequence). This CDR3 contains 13 residues. The CDR3 protein is CSALTETNYGYTF.

V usage is TRBV29-1 and J usage is TRBJ2-3. The CDR3 spans 13 residues. The germline gives CDR1 SQVTM, CDR2 ANQGSEA. The CDR3 loop is CSVEDRDTDTQYF.